The next 10 T cell receptor beta chains were all read from a single sample in a study of T cell responses to AZD1222 COVID-19 vaccine. Clones were read by immunoSEQ multiplex PCR, and TCRdb kept only the in-frame ones, dropping some. This sample carries around 140,000 clones, almost 95% of them seen once, and the ten largest clones take 3% to 4.5%. This specimen was peripheral blood, taken 28 days after the second AZD1222 dose. Every receptor here comes from an adult who received the AZD1222 COVID-19 vaccine.

This chain joins TRBV5-6 and TRBJ1-5, with a possible D match to TRBD1 (6 bases). Trimming pared 3 bases from V and 0 bases from J, leaving 16 bases between. Germline V CDR1 and CDR2: SGHDT, YYEEEE. CDR3 length equals 17 residues. The CDR3 is CASSSSAGAFSNQPQHF. DNA for the CDR3: TGTGCCAGCAGCTCCTCGGCAGGGGCTTTTAGCAATCAGCCCCAGCATTTT. Together with reference TRBV5-6 and TRBJ1-5, the CDR3 gives the full variable domain: DAGVTQSPTHLIKTRGQQVTLRCSPKSGHDTVSWYQQALGQGPQFIFQYYEEEERQRGNFPDRFSGHQFPNYSSELNVNALLLGDSALYLCASSSSAGAFSNQPQHFGDGTRLSIL.

The chain has TRBV5-6 and TRBJ2-2; unclear D gene. Trimming pared 2 bases from V and 9 bases from J, leaving 5 bases between. In germline, CDR1 is SGHDT, CDR2 YYEEEE. This CDR3 spans 11 amino acids. The CDR3 is CASSFSRELFF. The CDR3 bases are TGTGCCAGCAGCTTTAGCCGGGAGCTGTTTTTT.

This chain joins TRBV5-1 and TRBJ1-1, with TRBD1 identical over 9 bases. This CDR3 has 15 amino acids. Germline V CDR1 and CDR2: SGHRS, YFSETQ. With 3 bases clipped from V and 4 bases from J, the junction kept 7 bases outside the gene matches. The CDR3 bases are TGCGCCAGCAGCTGGGGGACAGGGCTGAGCACTGAAGCTTTCTTT. It encodes CASSWGTGLSTEAFF. Supplemented by reference TRBV5-1 and TRBJ1-1, the full variable domain reads KAGVTQTPRYLIKTRGQQVTLSCSPISGHRSVSWYQQTPGQGLQFLFEYFSETQRNKGNFPGRFSGRQFSNSRSEMNVSTLELGDSALYLCASSWGTGLSTEAFFGQGTRLTVV.

A single count supports this clone. CDR3 sequence: CASSTDRRNTEAFF. The CDR3 nucleotides are TGTGCCAGTAGTACAGACAGGAGGAACACTGAAGCTTTCTTT. The chain combines TRBV19 with TRBJ1-1, with a weak D call TRBD1 (6 bases). V shed 4 bases and J shed 1 base, with 10 bases lying between them. The CDR3 extends over 14 amino acids. CDR1 is LNHDA, CDR2 SQIVND, per germline (reference sequence).

V and J are TRBV6-5 and TRBJ1-6, with D uncertain. CDR3 length equals 13 residues. CDR1 is MNHEY and CDR2 is SVGAGI in the germline V gene. Deletions cut 6 bases from V and 5 bases from J, with 8 bases between. This chain's CDR3 is CASRRENNSPLHF. CDR3 nucleotides: TGTGCCAGCAGGCGTGAAAATAATTCACCCCTCCACTTT.

CDR3 in amino acids: CASSFSGDTQYF. The CDR3 nucleotides are TGTGCCAGCAGCTTTTCAGGTGATACCCAGTACTTC. This chain uses TRBV7-3 with TRBJ2-5; D call uncertain. V dropped 3 bases and J dropped 8 bases, with 10 bases sitting between them. Germline assignment: CDR1 SGHTA and CDR2 FQGTGA. This CDR3 region has 12 residues.

V usage is TRBV27 and J usage is TRBJ2-1, with 8 nucleotides matching TRBD2. The V gene end was trimmed by 5 bases and the J gene end by 5 bases; junction bases not matched to a gene: 8. Germline assignment: CDR1 MNHEY and CDR2 SMNVEV (reference sequence). The CDR3 extends over 15 amino acids. CDR3 DNA sequence: TGTGCCAGCAGTCTAAGCGGGAGATCCCACAATGAGCAGTTCTTC. Translated: CASSLSGRSHNEQFF.

The gene calls are TRBV10-3 and TRBJ1-1; no clear D. The CDR3 consists of 12 residues. Trimming pared 4 bases from V and 6 bases from J, leaving 9 bases between. Germline V CDR1 and CDR2: ENHRY, SYGVKD. CDR3 DNA: TGTGCCATCAGTGCAGTAAACGCTGAAGCTTTCTTT. The encoded protein is CAISAVNAEAFF.

The V gene is TRBV6-6, the J gene TRBJ2-7, with no clear D. Germline V gives CDR1 MNHNY, CDR2 SVGAGI (reference sequence). V was clipped by 1 base and J by 5 bases, with 6 bases between them. The CDR3 is 12 residues long. CDR3 loop: CASSYLQDEQYF. DNA of the CDR3: TGTGCCAGCAGTTACTTGCAGGACGAGCAGTACTTC.

V usage is TRBV6-5 and J usage is TRBJ2-4, with D tentatively TRBD1 (5 bases). With 6 bases removed from V and 0 bases from J, the gap between germline ends came to 12 bases. The CDR3 is 15 residues long. Germline V CDR1 and CDR2: MNHEY, SVGAGI. The DNA for the CDR3 is TGTGCCAGCAGAAACAGGCACCTAGCCAAAAACATTCAGTACTTC. This codes for CASRNRHLAKNIQYF.